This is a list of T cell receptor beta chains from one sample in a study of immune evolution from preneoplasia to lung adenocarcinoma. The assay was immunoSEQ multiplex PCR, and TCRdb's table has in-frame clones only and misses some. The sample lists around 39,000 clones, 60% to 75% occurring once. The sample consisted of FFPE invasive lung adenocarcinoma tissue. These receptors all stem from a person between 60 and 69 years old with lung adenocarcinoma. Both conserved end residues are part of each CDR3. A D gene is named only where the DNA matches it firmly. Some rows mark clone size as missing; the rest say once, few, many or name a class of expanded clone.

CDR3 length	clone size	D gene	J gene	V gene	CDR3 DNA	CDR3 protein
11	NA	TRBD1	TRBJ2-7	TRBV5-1	TGCGCCAGCAGCGTGGGACAGGCAAAGTACTTC	CASSVGQAKYF
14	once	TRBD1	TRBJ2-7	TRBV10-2	TGCGCCAGCGGGATACAGGGGAGAGAGTACGAGCAGTACTTC	CASGIQGREYEQYF
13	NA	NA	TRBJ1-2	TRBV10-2	TGCGCCAGCAGTGAAATCCGTAACTATGGCTACACCTTC	CASSEIRNYGYTF
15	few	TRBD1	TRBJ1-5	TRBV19	TGTGCCAGTAGTATGGACAGGGGAGTACGGCAGCCCCAGCATTTT	CASSMDRGVRQPQHF
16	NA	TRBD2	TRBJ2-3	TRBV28	TGTGCCAGCAGTCCCGCTGGCGGGAGGGCGGGAGATACGCAGTATTTT	CASSPAGGRAGDTQYF
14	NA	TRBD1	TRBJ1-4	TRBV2	TGTGCCTCACGGAATCAGGGGGTTAGAGAAAAACTGTTTTTT	CASRNQGVREKLFF
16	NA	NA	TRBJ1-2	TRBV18	TGTGCCAGCTCGCCCACCAAGGCAGGCAGAAACTATGGCTACACCTTC	CASSPTKAGRNYGYTF
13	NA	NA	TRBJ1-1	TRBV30	TGTGCCTGGAGGAAGCGATTGAACACTGAAGCTTTCTTT	CAWRKRLNTEAFF
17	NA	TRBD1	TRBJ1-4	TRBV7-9	TGTGCCAGCAGCTCACGGACAGGGGATATCCTTAATGAAAAACTGTTTTTT	CASSSRTGDILNEKLFF
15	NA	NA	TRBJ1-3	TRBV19	TGTGCCTCCTCGAGGAGCACCCCCCGAAGAAACACCATATATTTT	CASSRSTPRRNTIYF
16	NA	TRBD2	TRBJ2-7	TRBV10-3	TGTGCCATCAGTGAGTCGAGGCTAGCGGGAGCGTACGAGCAGTACTTC	CAISESRLAGAYEQYF
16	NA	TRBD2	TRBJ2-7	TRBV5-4	TGTGCCAGCAGCCCGACGGCGGGGGGTCTATCCTACGAGCAGTACTTC	CASSPTAGGLSYEQYF